A single sample is the source of the 32 T cell receptor beta chains below, sequenced in a study of blood T cell repertoires in COVID-19. Profiling relied on immunoSEQ multiplex PCR, and the TCRdb table lists in-frame clones only, not all of them. The data contain about 220,000 clones, over 75% of them singletons. The sequencing input was peripheral blood. Receptor source: a human donor in a cohort sampled during active COVID-19.

The rearrangement links TRBV27 to TRBJ1-2; TRBD1 is a possible D gene (6 bases). The germline V gene has CDR1 MNHEY and CDR2 SMNVEV (reference sequence). The germline V and J ends were trimmed by 5 bases and 8 bases, with 15 bases remaining between them. The CDR3 consists of 13 residues. Here the CDR3 DNA reads TGTGCCAGCAGTCCCGAGGGACAAAGGGGCTACACCTTC. It translates to CASSPEGQRGYTF.

This chain joins TRBV2 and TRBJ1-5, with D unclear. The V and J ends lost 9 bases and 13 bases respectively, with 22 bases between them. In germline, CDR1 is SNHLY, CDR2 FYNNEI. The CDR3 totals 13 residues. In nucleotides, the CDR3 is TGTGCCAGTACCAACAGCCACCTGGGGAGACAGCATTTT. It is translated as CASTNSHLGRQHF.

The rearrangement joins TRBV7-9 to TRBJ1-4; possibly TRBD1 for D (6 bases). V lost 4 bases and J 3 bases, leaving 15 bases between the germline ends. CDR1 is SEHNR, CDR2 FQNEAQ, per germline (reference sequence). The CDR3 sequence is 16 residues long. CDR3 loop: CASSYRVSGSNEKLFF. CDR3 in DNA: TGTGCCAGCAGCTACAGGGTTAGTGGGTCTAATGAAAAACTGTTTTTT.

V is TRBV18 and J is TRBJ2-2; TRBD1 is a possible D gene (5 bases). The CDR3 consists of 19 residues. With 6 bases removed from V and 4 bases from J, the gap between germline ends came to 27 bases. Per germline, CDR1 KGHSH and CDR2 LQKENI. The CDR3, as DNA: TGTGCCAGCTCCCCCACAGGTCCCATCATCTGGGGTTCCACCGGGGAGCTGTTTTTT. This encodes CASSPTGPIIWGSTGELFF.

V is TRBV29-1 and J is TRBJ2-5, with TRBD2 as a possible D gene (7 bases). Trimming pared 6 bases from V and 4 bases from J, leaving 12 bases between. This CDR3 contains 12 residues. CDR1 is SQVTM and CDR2 is ANQGSEA in the germline V gene. The DNA of the CDR3 is TGCAGCGTGGGAGGGGGTGTAGAGACCCAGTACTTC. Translation: CSVGGGVETQYF.

The chain links TRBV3-1 (or the pseudogene TRBV3-2) to TRBJ2-7, with 7 bases identical to TRBD1. The CDR3 is 15 amino acids. Germline assignment: CDR1 LGHDT and CDR2 YNNKEL (reference sequence). With 2 bases clipped from V and 3 bases from J, the junction kept 7 bases outside the gene matches. CDR3 protein: CASSQLRGLDYEQYF. The CDR3 DNA sequence: TGTGCCAGCAGCCAATTGAGGGGGCTCGACTACGAGCAGTACTTC.

The chain joins TRBV16 to TRBJ1-5; D is uncertain. V lost 4 bases and J lost 6, with 16 bases in between. CDR3 length: 15 residues. Germline V gene lookup returns CDR1 KGHSY and CDR2 FQNENV. For the CDR3, the DNA is TGTGCCAGCAGCCGAGACACGACCCTAGCTCAGCCCCAGCATTTT. Its protein product is CASSRDTTLAQPQHF.

A few counts support this clone. V and J are TRBV7-9 and TRBJ1-1; TRBD1 matches 7 bases. V trimming: 4 bases; J trimming: 5 bases; junction bases outside the gene matches: 10. CDR1 SEHNR and CDR2 FQNEAQ come from the germline V gene (reference sequence). The CDR3 has 15 residues. CDR3 DNA: TGTGCCAGCAGCTCCAACAGACAGGGATGGACTGAAGCTTTCTTT. Translated: CASSSNRQGWTEAFF.

The V and J genes are TRBV3-1 (or the pseudogene TRBV3-2) and TRBJ2-2; D is possibly TRBD2 (6 bases). CDR1 LGHDT and CDR2 YNNKEL come from the germline V gene (reference sequence). V lost 3 bases and J 6 bases, leaving 11 bases between the germline ends. This CDR3 region has 14 residues. The CDR3 DNA is TGTGCCAGCAGCCAGGCATGGGAGGCCGGGGAGCTGTTTTTT. Its protein is CASSQAWEAGELFF.

J is TRBJ2-5 and V is TRBV3-1 (or the pseudogene TRBV3-2); 14 positions match TRBD2. J gave up 4 bases and V 0 bases, and 13 bases lay outside the gene matches. This CDR3 region has 20 residues. In germline, CDR1 is LGHDT, CDR2 YNNKEL (reference sequence). The CDR3 nucleotides read TGTGCCAGCAGCCAAGATCGTCCCGGGACTAGCGGGAGTCTGAGAGAGACCCAGTACTTC. It encodes CASSQDRPGTSGSLRETQYF.

This chain connects TRBV28 to TRBJ2-7, with D possibly TRBD2 on 5 matching bases. This CDR3 contains 14 residues. Trimming took 6 bases from V and 6 from J, leaving 18 bases between them. Per the germline V gene, CDR1 is MDHEN and CDR2 is SYDVKM. CDR3 protein: CASRSGRPDPEQYF. The CDR3, as DNA: TGTGCCAGCAGGAGCGGTCGGCCTGACCCCGAGCAGTACTTC.

This clone was seen a handful of times. The rearrangement uses TRBV21-1 and TRBJ1-1; the table calls TRBD1, which could not be checked here. TRBV21-1 is reported as a pseudogene. The CDR3 is made up of 14 amino acids. CDR3: CARPKTGINTEAFF. CDR3 DNA: TGTGCCAGGCCGAAAACAGGGATCAACACTGAAGCTTTCTTT.

The chain links TRBV5-5 to TRBJ2-7, with TRBD2 identical over 7 bases. This CDR3 spans 14 amino acids. Unmatched junction bases numbered 2, after V lost 0 bases and J lost 2 bases. The V gene's germline CDR1 is SGHKS and CDR2 YYEKEE (reference sequence). The DNA of the CDR3 is TGTGCCAGCAGCTTGGCAGCGGGAACCTACGAGCAGTACTTC. Residues: CASSLAAGTYEQYF.

As regards this clone: This may arise from a read error, as a much more abundant clone is one base away. The gene calls are TRBV7-2 and TRBJ2-7, with 9 bases lining up with TRBD1. Germline V lookup: CDR1 SGHTA, CDR2 FQGNSA. The CDR3 has 14 amino acids. The ends lost 1 base at V and 2 bases at J; junction bases unmatched: 0. This chain's CDR3 is CASSLGTGAYEQYF. CDR3 in DNA: TGTGCCAGCAGCTTAGGGACAGGGGCCTACGAGCAGTACTTC.

V gene TRBV6-5 combines with J gene TRBJ1-6; 9 bases are shared with TRBD1. CDR1 and CDR2 (germline): MNHEY, SVGAGI. V gave up 6 bases and J gave up 7 bases; unmatched junction bases: 4. The CDR3 contains 14 residues. CDR3 DNA: TGTGCCAGCAGAACCGGGACAGGGAATTCACCCCTCCACTTT. Protein: CASRTGTGNSPLHF.

V and J are TRBV3-1 (or the pseudogene TRBV3-2) and TRBJ2-1, with 11 nucleotides matching TRBD2. CDR1 LGHDT and CDR2 YNNKEL come from the germline V gene (reference sequence). With 4 bases clipped from V and 3 bases from J, the junction kept 2 bases outside the gene matches. This CDR3 region has 15 residues. The DNA of the CDR3 is TGTGCCAGCAGCCCAACTAGCGGGAGCTACAATGAGCAGTTCTTC. It encodes CASSPTSGSYNEQFF.

The V call is TRBV4-3, the J call TRBJ2-7; D is undetermined. The V gene lost 4 bases and the J gene lost 6 bases, with 13 bases spanning the gap. Germline CDR1 and CDR2: LGHNA and YSLEER. The CDR3 has 13 residues. The CDR3 bases are TGCGCCAGCAGCCTCACCGTGGTTAGCGAGCAGTACTTC. Its protein product is CASSLTVVSEQYF.

This chain uses TRBV7-8 with TRBJ2-3; 9 positions agree with TRBD2. The CDR3 contains 16 residues. Germline V gives CDR1 SGHVS, CDR2 FQNEAQ. Losses at the gene ends were 1 base for V and 2 bases for J; bases not matched to a gene: 4. This CDR3 is CASSLGPSGATDTQYF. DNA of the CDR3: TGTGCCAGCAGCTTAGGGCCTAGCGGGGCCACAGATACGCAGTATTTT.

The rearrangement links TRBV7-2 to TRBJ2-3, with 10 bases that match TRBD2. V shed 2 bases, J shed 5 bases, and the junction held 4 bases outside the gene matches. This CDR3 is 15 amino acids long. CDR1 is SGHTA, CDR2 FQGNSA, per germline. In DNA form, the CDR3 reads TGTGCCAGCAGCTTAAGGCTAGCGGGAGTAGATACGCAGTATTTT. This gives the protein CASSLRLAGVDTQYF.

V and J are TRBV10-3 and TRBJ1-6, with 9 bases that match TRBD1. CDR3 length: 15 residues. The V segment lost 6 bases and the J segment 10 bases; nucleotides outside the gene matches: 10. The germline CDR1 and CDR2 sequences are ENHRY and SYGVKD. The CDR3 here is CAISAPGQGRSPLHF. The CDR3 DNA sequence: TGTGCCATCAGCGCACCGGGACAGGGAAGGTCACCCCTCCACTTT.

The genes are TRBV7-9 and TRBJ1-1, with D hard to call. The CDR3 sequence is 15 residues long. V gave up 1 base and J gave up 1 base, with 10 bases separating them. CDR1 and CDR2 from the germline V gene are SEHNR and FQNEAQ (reference sequence). Here the CDR3 reads CASSLGLGRNTEAFF. The CDR3 DNA is TGTGCCAGCAGCTTAGGACTGGGTCGGAACACTGAAGCTTTCTTT. The full variable domain, its missing parts supplied by reference TRBV7-9 and TRBJ1-1, is DTGVSQNPRHKITKRGQNVTFRCDPISEHNRLYWYRQTLGQGPEFLTYFQNEAQLEKSRLLSDRFSAERPKGSFSTLEIQRTEQGDSAMYLCASSLGLGRNTEAFFGQGTRLTVV.

The CDR3 region is CAWSAGEHGEAFF. CDR3 nucleotides: TGTGCCTGGAGTGCAGGGGAACACGGTGAAGCTTTCTTT. The genes are TRBV30 and TRBJ1-1; possibly TRBD1 for D (6 bases). Germline CDR1 and CDR2: GTSNPN and SVGIG (reference sequence). Deletions cut 1 base from V and 7 bases from J, with 13 bases between. This CDR3 is built from 13 residues. The whole variable domain, remainder taken from reference TRBV30 and TRBJ1-1, is SQTIHQWPATLVQPVGSPLSLECTVEGTSNPNLYWYRQAAGRGLQLLFYSVGIGQISSEVPQNLSASRPQDRQFILSSKKLLLSDSGFYLCAWSAGEHGEAFFGQGTRLTVV.

The rearrangement joins TRBV30 to TRBJ1-2, with TRBD1 matching 12 bases. V trimming: 4 bases; J trimming: 4 bases; junction bases outside the gene matches: 4. Germline assignment: CDR1 GTSNPN and CDR2 SVGIG (reference sequence). The CDR3 covers 14 residues. As DNA, the CDR3 is TGTGCCTGGAATAGGGACAGGGGGCTCTATGGCTACACCTTC. This sequence encodes CAWNRDRGLYGYTF.

This CDR3 is CASSSTQRGVSSGANVLTF. Written as DNA, the CDR3 is TGTGCCAGCAGCAGTACCCAACGGGGAGTATCCTCTGGGGCCAACGTCCTGACTTTC. The rearrangement links TRBV5-6 to TRBJ2-6, with D possibly being TRBD2 (5 bases). The CDR3 sequence is 19 residues long. CDR1 and CDR2 from the germline V gene are SGHDT and YYEEEE. V shed 4 bases and J shed 0 bases, with 20 bases lying between them.

This rearrangement joins TRBV4-1 to TRBJ2-5; 12 bases line up with TRBD2. The CDR3 totals 17 residues. With V trimmed by 4 bases and J by 5 bases, 11 bases remained unmatched. CDR1 is MGHRA, CDR2 YSYEKL, per germline. CDR3 protein: CASSPRLAGDLRETQYF. CDR3 bases: TGCGCCAGCAGCCCCCGACTAGCGGGAGATCTTCGGGAGACCCAGTACTTC.

The chain uses TRBV5-1 and TRBJ2-7, with D perhaps matching TRBD1 (7 bases). The CDR3 covers 14 residues. V was clipped by 1 base and J by 5 bases, with 13 bases between them. CDR1 and CDR2 from the germline V gene are SGHRS and YFSETQ. This CDR3 reads CASSLNDREDEQYF. The CDR3 DNA reads TGCGCCAGCAGCTTGAACGACAGGGAGGACGAGCAGTACTTC.

The CDR3 is CASSLSGETQYF. Written as DNA, the CDR3 is TGCGCCAGCAGCTTGTCAGGAGAGACCCAGTACTTC. The gene calls are TRBV5-1 and TRBJ2-5; no clear D. Germline CDR1 and CDR2: SGHRS and YFSETQ. The CDR3 has 12 amino acids. The V and J ends lost 1 base and 4 bases respectively, with 5 bases between them. The entire variable domain, with the rest obtained from reference TRBV5-1 and TRBJ2-5, is as follows: KAGVTQTPRYLIKTRGQQVTLSCSPISGHRSVSWYQQTPGQGLQFLFEYFSETQRNKGNFPGRFSGRQFSNSRSEMNVSTLELGDSALYLCASSLSGETQYFGPGTRLLVL.

This sequence joins TRBV5-6 and TRBJ2-1; TRBD1 aligns across 9 bases. Germline CDR1 reads SGHDT; CDR2 reads YYEEEE. This CDR3 comprises 14 residues. Trimming cost V 4 bases and J 8 bases; bases outside gene matches: 7. The CDR3 bases are TGTGCCAGCAGCCCGGACAGGGGAGGGGATGAGCAGTTCTTC. Its translation is CASSPDRGGDEQFF.

The chain links TRBV7-9 to TRBJ2-7, with D maybe TRBD1 (6 bases). The V end was cut by 2 bases, the J end by 4 bases, with 6 bases between. The CDR3 loop spans 12 amino acids. CDR1 is SEHNR and CDR2 is FQNEAQ in the germline V gene (reference sequence). The DNA of the CDR3 is TGTGCCAGCAGCTTAACAGGGTACGAGCAGTACTTC. Translating gives CASSLTGYEQYF.

CDR3 nucleotides: TGTGCCAGCAGTTTGCCTGGGACTATGCTAGCGGGGGGCCAGAACTCCTACGAGCAGTACTTC. Translated: CASSLPGTMLAGGQNSYEQYF. The rearrangement uses TRBV27 and TRBJ2-7; 11 nucleotides agree with TRBD2. Germline CDR1 reads MNHEY; CDR2 reads SMNVEV (reference sequence). The V segment lost 3 bases and the J segment 0 bases; nucleotides outside the gene matches: 19. This CDR3 is built from 21 residues.

The chain carries TRBV6-5 and TRBJ1-6; perhaps TRBD1 as D (5 bases). There are 15 residues in the CDR3. CDR1 and CDR2 (germline): MNHEY, SVGAGI. Trimming removed 0 bases from V and 11 bases from J, with 14 bases in between. The CDR3 sequence: CASSYSGPDWAPLHF. The CDR3 DNA reads TGTGCCAGCAGTTACTCGGGGCCAGACTGGGCACCCCTCCACTTT.

The chain combines TRBV20-1 with TRBJ2-7; D is ambiguous. The length of the CDR3 is 12 residues. V lost 3 bases and J lost 3, with 9 bases in between. CDR1 is DFQATT and CDR2 is SNEGSKA in the germline V gene (reference sequence). The CDR3 reads CSASALLYEQYF. The CDR3 region has the DNA TGCAGTGCTAGTGCGCTACTCTACGAGCAGTACTTC.